This T cell receptor (beta chain) was observed in a study of cytomegalovirus exposure and HLA in healthy donors. This clone was found once. Both 60 Vbeta primers and 13 Jbeta primers went into the PCR. Only in-frame clones appear in the TCRdb table, and some are missing; sequencing was by immunoSEQ multiplex PCR. The repertoire holds some 180,000 clones, with more than 75% as singletons. The CDR3 length is 14 residues. The ends lost 3 bases at V and 6 bases at J; junction bases unmatched: 4. Germline values: CDR1 SGHDT, CDR2 YYEEEE. Sequenced sample: PBMCs. This sequence was found in a woman in her twenties or thirties in good health and CMV-seropositive. This sequence joins TRBV5-6 and TRBJ2-3, with TRBD2 identical over 10 bases. CDR3 loop: CASSSGLAADTQYF. The CDR3 nucleotides are TGTGCCAGCAGCTCAGGACTAGCGGCCGATACGCAGTATTTT. Looking up the rest from reference TRBV5-6 and TRBJ2-3 gives the full variable domain: DAGVTQSPTHLIKTRGQQVTLRCSPKSGHDTVSWYQQALGQGPQFIFQYYEEEERQRGNFPDRFSGHQFPNYSSELNVNALLLGDSALYLCASSSGLAADTQYFGPGTRLTVL.